The 32 T cell receptor beta chains listed next were all sequenced from one sample in a study of blood T cells in healthy people across ages. A J-beta primer mix and a sample-barcoded 5' primer were used in a second PCR of about 7 to 12 cycles. TCRdb redid the calling of the 5' RACE reads with MiXCR, one entry per CDR3 protein. Of about 1.8 million distinct CDR3 sequences in the sample, about 49% were seen once. Input material: blood. All receptors come from a woman aged 40-49 years in good health.

The chain links TRBV4-3 to TRBJ2-6, with D tentatively TRBD1 (5 bases). Trimming took off 4 bases at V and 3 bases at J, with 7 bases between the two ends. The germline V gene encodes CDR1 LGHNA and CDR2 YSLEER. The CDR3 extends over 14 amino acids. The CDR3 is CASSRQYGANVLTF. CDR3 nucleotides: TGCGCCAGCAGCCGACAGTATGGGGCCAACGTCCTGACTTTC.

The CDR3 protein is CASSQSMTGYQPQHF. The CDR3 DNA sequence: TGCGCCAGCAGCCAGAGTATGACAGGGTACCAGCCCCAGCATTTT. The rearrangement uses TRBV4-1 and TRBJ1-5; TRBD1 matches 7 bases. CDR1 and CDR2 (germline): MGHRA, YSYEKL. This CDR3 comprises 15 residues. J lost 7 bases, V lost 3 bases, and 9 bases had no gene match.

The rearrangement uses TRBV20-1 and TRBJ1-6, with 9 bases aligning to TRBD1. The V gene end was trimmed by 0 bases and the J gene end by 8 bases; junction bases not matched to a gene: 5. The CDR3 is 15 amino acids. Germline V gene data show CDR1 as DFQATT and CDR2 as SNEGSKA (reference sequence). The chain's CDR3 is CSARDTQGAYSPLHF. CDR3 nucleotides: TGCAGTGCTAGAGATACACAGGGGGCGTATTCACCCCTCCACTTT.

This clonotype showed up just once. The rearrangement joins TRBV29-1 to TRBJ2-3, with D possibly called TRBD1 or TRBD2 (6 bases each). The CDR3 is made up of 14 amino acids. Trimming cost V 5 bases and J 0 bases, with 12 bases left between them. In germline, CDR1 is SQVTM, CDR2 ANQGSEA. CDR3 sequence: CSVRRGASTDTQYF. The CDR3 DNA is TGCAGCGTTAGGAGGGGGGCAAGCACAGATACGCAGTATTTT.

The chain carries TRBV20-1 and TRBJ2-3; perhaps TRBD1 as D (5 bases). Germline V gene data show CDR1 as DFQATT and CDR2 as SNEGSKA (reference sequence). The CDR3 has 14 amino acids. The V end lost 3 bases, the J end lost 3 bases, and 13 bases lay between the germline ends. The CDR3 bases are TGCAGTGCTAGGGGGCCGAGAGAGACAGATACGCAGTATTTT. This translates into CSARGPRETDTQYF.

The rearrangement links TRBV19 to TRBJ2-7; TRBD2 aligns across 9 bases. The germline V gene encodes CDR1 LNHDA and CDR2 SQIVND (reference sequence). The J segment lost 7 bases and the V segment lost 3 bases, leaving 13 bases of the junction unmatched. The CDR3 has 16 amino acids. The CDR3 spells CASSILGSGGYNEQYF. DNA of the CDR3: TGTGCCAGTAGTATTTTAGGTAGCGGGGGTTACAATGAGCAGTACTTC.

This clonotype was picked up a small number of times. This chain joins TRBV7-9 and TRBJ2-7; TRBD2 agrees at 11 bases. With 8 bases clipped from V and 2 bases from J, the junction kept 8 bases outside the gene matches. This CDR3 is 15 amino acids long. Germline-derived CDR1 and CDR2 are SEHNR and FQNEAQ (reference sequence). CDR3 in amino acids: CASALASGGTYEQYF. DNA for the CDR3: TGTGCCAGCGCTCTTGCTAGCGGGGGGACCTACGAGCAGTACTTC.

The rearrangement joins TRBV20-1 to TRBJ1-1; unclear D gene. With 5 bases removed from V and 5 bases from J, the gap between germline ends came to 15 bases. CDR1 is DFQATT and CDR2 is SNEGSKA in the germline V gene (reference sequence). The CDR3 sequence is 13 residues long. CDR3 residues: CSAFLNSGTEAFF. CDR3 nucleotides: TGCAGTGCTTTTCTGAACAGCGGGACTGAAGCTTTCTTT.

The chain joins TRBV12-3 or TRBV12-4 to TRBJ1-1, with D possibly TRBD1 on 6 matching bases. V was pared by 9 bases and J by 11 bases, with 19 bases between. The CDR3 runs to 12 residues. Here the CDR3 DNA reads TGTGCCAGTAGTCAACAGGGACTCGACGCTTTCTTT. Translated: CASSQQGLDAFF.

The rearrangement uses TRBV27 and TRBJ2-6, with D possibly TRBD1 on 6 matching bases. This CDR3 comprises 14 residues. Looked up from germline, CDR1 is MNHEY and CDR2 is SMNVEV (reference sequence). The ends were cut back, 5 bases at V and 10 bases at J, with 15 bases in the middle. CDR3 bases: TGTGCCAGCAGTCCCCTAGGGGGATCAAACGTCCTGACTTTC. It is translated as CASSPLGGSNVLTF.

In this sample, this clonotype turned up once. The chain couples TRBV27 to TRBJ2-3; TRBD1 aligns across 8 bases. J gave up 6 bases and V 7 bases, and 9 bases lay outside the gene matches. This CDR3 has 14 amino acids. Germline-derived CDR1 and CDR2 are MNHEY and SMNVEV (reference sequence). The chain's CDR3 is CASTRTGLLDTQYF. In DNA form, the CDR3 reads TGTGCCAGCACCAGGACAGGGCTCCTGGATACGCAGTATTTT.

This clonotype has more than one count but fewer than ten. The rearrangement links TRBV4-3 to TRBJ1-6; D gene uncertain. CDR3 size: 18 residues. V lost 0 bases, J lost 0 bases, and 12 bases lay in between. Looked up from germline, CDR1 is LGHNA and CDR2 is YSLEER. The CDR3 DNA is TGCGCCAGCAGCCAAGAAGTATGGCGGAGCTCCTATAATTCACCCCTCCACTTT. Translation: CASSQEVWRSSYNSPLHF.

J is TRBJ2-5 and V is TRBV6-2 or TRBV6-3; 11 positions match TRBD2. The CDR3 is 16 residues long. The J segment lost 11 bases and the V segment lost 6 bases, leaving 17 bases of the junction unmatched. Germline V gene sequence: CDR1 MNHEY, CDR2 SVGEGT. CDR3: CASSLSLAGGQNEQYF. CDR3 DNA sequence: TGTGCCAGCAGCTTGTCCTTAGCGGGGGGGCAGAATGAGCAGTACTTC.

The gene calls are TRBV12-3 or TRBV12-4 and TRBJ2-7; 9 bases fit TRBD2. Trimming removed 3 bases from V and 4 bases from J; junction bases left unmatched: 7. The CDR3 spans 15 residues. CDR3 in amino acids: CASSLESGGRYEQYF. In DNA form, the CDR3 reads TGTGCCAGCAGTTTGGAGAGCGGGGGGAGGTACGAGCAGTACTTC.

The rearrangement links TRBV5-6 to TRBJ2-7; no reliable D call. Near its end, the DNA agrees better with TRBJ2-5, so the J call may be wrong. This CDR3 has 14 amino acids. The germline CDR1 and CDR2 sequences are SGHDT and YYEEEE. The CDR3: CASSSGPRGETQYF. As DNA, the CDR3 is TGTGCCAGCAGCTCCGGGCCGCGTGGAGAGACCCAGTACTTC.

V usage is TRBV24-1 and J usage is TRBJ2-7, with D possibly called TRBD1 or TRBD2 (6 bases each). Matching the DNA end better, TRBJ2-5 makes the J call doubtful. The CDR3 runs to 17 residues. From germline, CDR1 is KGHDR and CDR2 SFDVKD. The CDR3 nucleotides read TGTGCCACCAGCGCAGGCGGAGGGGGGCTTGTCGGGCAGACCCAGTACTTC. Protein product: CATSAGGGGLVGQTQYF.

The gene calls are TRBV4-2 and TRBJ2-4, with a weak D call TRBD1 (5 bases). CDR1 LGHNA and CDR2 YNFKEQ come from the germline V gene. Between the trimmed V and J ends, which lost 0 bases and 2 bases, there was a span of 20 bases. The CDR3 is 19 residues long. CDR3 amino acids: CASSQDPQGQVSPKNIQYF. CDR3 in DNA: TGTGCCAGCAGCCAAGATCCGCAGGGTCAGGTTTCTCCCAAAAACATTCAGTACTTC.

V gene TRBV5-1 combines with J gene TRBJ2-3, with a weak D call TRBD2 (6 bases). From germline, CDR1 is SGHRS and CDR2 YFSETQ. The V and J ends lost 7 bases and 1 base respectively, with 13 bases between them. The length of the CDR3 is 14 residues. The CDR3 loop reads CASWYGEGTDTQYF. In DNA, the CDR3 is TGCGCCAGCTGGTACGGGGAGGGCACAGATACGCAGTATTTT.

This rearrangement joins TRBV28 to TRBJ2-5; 10 bases map to TRBD2. This CDR3 is 15 amino acids long. Unmatched junction bases numbered 7, after V lost 5 bases and J lost 4 bases. Germline CDR1 MDHEN, CDR2 SYDVKM. The CDR3 protein is CASSVSGGTGETQYF. The CDR3 nucleotides read TGTGCCAGCAGTGTTAGCGGGGGGACCGGAGAGACCCAGTACTTC.

A remark on this clonotype: The DNA is omitted, as the CDR3 cannot be located on it reliably, and the CDR3 follows TCRdb's listing. The chain carries TRBV25-1 and TRBJ1-6; the tabulated D call, TRBD1, remains unverified against the DNA. CDR1 and CDR2 from the germline V gene are MGHDK and SYGVNS. With termini counted, the CDR3 has 16 amino acids. This CDR3 is CASSEFGPGFDSPLHF.

This clonotype has a handful of counts. The V and J genes are TRBV20-1 and TRBJ1-6; 10 bases are shared with TRBD1. This CDR3 has 13 residues. The V and J ends lost 5 bases and 5 bases, in that order; junction bases with no gene match: 0. CDR1 and CDR2 (germline): DFQATT, SNEGSKA (reference sequence). The CDR3 sequence: CSAGTGDNSPLHF. As DNA, the CDR3 is TGCAGTGCTGGGACAGGGGATAATTCACCCCTCCACTTT.

V and J are TRBV6-1 and TRBJ2-5; D possibly corresponds to TRBD2 (6 bases). The V and J ends lost 2 bases and 11 bases respectively, with 27 bases between them. Germline values: CDR1 MNHNS, CDR2 SASEGT. This CDR3 is built from 17 residues. Here the CDR3 DNA reads TGTGCCAGCAGTGAATGGGCCAGTAACAGGCTCCCTCGGGAGCAGTACTTC. Protein sequence: CASSEWASNRLPREQYF.

V usage is TRBV20-1 and J usage is TRBJ2-1; TRBD2 matches 8 bases. CDR1 is DFQATT and CDR2 is SNEGSKA in the germline V gene (reference sequence). This CDR3 is built from 19 residues. J gave up 10 bases and V 0 bases, and 23 bases lay outside the gene matches. CDR3 residues: CSARDVHSRGGSGLREQFF. CDR3 nucleotide sequence: TGCAGTGCTAGAGATGTCCATAGCCGGGGGGGCTCAGGGTTACGGGAGCAGTTCTTC.

Points on this clonotype: At one of its ends the junction is not consistent with the germline gene, which may arise from a read error. The V call is TRBV5-8, the J call TRBJ2-5; no definite D call. This CDR3 contains 11 residues. CDR1 is SGHTS and CDR2 is YDEGEE in the germline V gene. The CDR3 sequence: CTSSLRETQYF. Here the CDR3 DNA reads TGTACCAGCAGCTTGCGGGAGACCCAGTACTTC.

The chain has TRBV7-2 and TRBJ1-2; 10 bases match TRBD1. With V trimmed by 5 bases and J by 1 base, 7 bases remained unmatched. The germline V gene encodes CDR1 SGHTA and CDR2 FQGNSA. CDR3 length: 16 residues. This CDR3 is CASSPRQGANNYGYTF. CDR3 DNA: TGTGCCAGCAGCCCACGACAGGGGGCTAATAACTATGGCTACACCTTC.

J is TRBJ2-4 and V is TRBV20-1; 8 bases are shared with TRBD2. TRBJ2-7 matches the DNA end more closely, so the J call is doubtful. The CDR3 loop spans 15 amino acids. CDR1 is DFQATT, CDR2 SNEGSKA, per germline (reference sequence). The CDR3 DNA reads as TGCAGTGCTAGGGGCGCGGGAGGTCGCTCCTACGAGCAGTACTTC. Translating gives CSARGAGGRSYEQYF.

The V gene is TRBV20-1, the J gene TRBJ1-4, with TRBD1 matching over 9 bases. J lost 4 bases, V lost 0 bases, and 6 bases had no gene match. Germline loops: CDR1 DFQATT, CDR2 SNEGSKA (reference sequence). There are 16 residues in the CDR3. The CDR3 loop is CSARDRTGANNEKLFF. CDR3 sequence (DNA): TGCAGTGCTAGAGATCGGACAGGGGCTAATAATGAAAAACTGTTTTTT.

This clonotype came up many times. The J gene is TRBJ2-5, the V gene TRBV7-2, with D maybe TRBD2 (6 bases). The V end lost 0 bases, the J end lost 0 bases, and 8 bases lay between the germline ends. The CDR3 is made up of 15 amino acids. CDR1 and CDR2 from the germline V gene are SGHTA and FQGNSA. CDR3 coding DNA: TGTGCCAGCAGCTTAGCTGGCGGGAACCAAGAGACCCAGTACTTC. It codes for CASSLAGGNQETQYF.

The chain joins TRBV20-1 to TRBJ2-3, with D possibly TRBD1 on 5 matching bases. This CDR3 has 13 amino acids. The ends were cut back, 6 bases at V and 0 bases at J, with 10 bases in the middle. Per germline, CDR1 DFQATT and CDR2 SNEGSKA (reference sequence). The CDR3 nucleotides are TGCAGTGCCCAACAGGCTAGCACAGATACGCAGTATTTT. Its translation: CSAQQASTDTQYF.

The V call is TRBV3-1, the J call TRBJ1-2; D gene unclear. Trimming removed 0 bases from V and 0 bases from J, with 11 bases in between. In germline, CDR1 is LGHDT, CDR2 YNNKEL (reference sequence). The CDR3 consists of 16 residues. CDR3 region: CASSQDRGTSNYGYTF. CDR3 in DNA: TGTGCCAGCAGCCAAGATAGAGGCACCTCTAACTATGGCTACACCTTC.

Written as DNA, the CDR3 is TGCGCCAGCAGCCCGACTAGCGGGGGGGTCCTATACTATGAGCAGTTCTTC. It encodes CASSPTSGGVLYYEQFF. The chain recombines TRBV5-1 with TRBJ2-1; TRBD2 matches at 14 bases. V lost 4 bases and J lost 8; bases outside the gene matches: 11. CDR1 and CDR2 from the germline V gene are SGHRS and YFSETQ. The CDR3 length is 17 residues.

The table lists this clonotype with a few counts. The rearrangement links TRBV7-9 to TRBJ2-5; 9 bases line up with TRBD1. V trimming: 3 bases; J trimming: 2 bases; junction bases outside the gene matches: 7. The CDR3 contains 16 residues. Germline V CDR1 and CDR2: SEHNR, FQNEAQ (reference sequence). CDR3 loop: CASSLGGTGKQETQYF. The CDR3 DNA reads as TGTGCCAGCAGCTTGGGTGGGACAGGGAAACAAGAGACCCAGTACTTC.